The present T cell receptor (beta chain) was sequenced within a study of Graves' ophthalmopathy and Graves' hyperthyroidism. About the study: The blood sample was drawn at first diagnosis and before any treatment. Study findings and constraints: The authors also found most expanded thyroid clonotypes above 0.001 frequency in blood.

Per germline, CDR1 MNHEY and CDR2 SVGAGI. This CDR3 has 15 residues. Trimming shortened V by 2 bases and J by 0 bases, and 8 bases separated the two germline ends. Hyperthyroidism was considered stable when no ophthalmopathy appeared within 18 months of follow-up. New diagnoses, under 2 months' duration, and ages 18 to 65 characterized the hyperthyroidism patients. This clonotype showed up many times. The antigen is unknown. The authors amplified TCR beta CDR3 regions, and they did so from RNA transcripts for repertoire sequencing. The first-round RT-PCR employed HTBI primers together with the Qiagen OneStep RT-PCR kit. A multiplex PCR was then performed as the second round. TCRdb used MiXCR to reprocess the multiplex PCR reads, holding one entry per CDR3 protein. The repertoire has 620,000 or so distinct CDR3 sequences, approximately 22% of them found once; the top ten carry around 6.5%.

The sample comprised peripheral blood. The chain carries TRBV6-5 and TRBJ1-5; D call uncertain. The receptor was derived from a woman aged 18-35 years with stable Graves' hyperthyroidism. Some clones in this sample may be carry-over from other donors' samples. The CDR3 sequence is CASSYPAYSNQPQHF. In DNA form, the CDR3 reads TGTGCCAGCAGTTACCCGGCCTATAGCAATCAGCCCCAGCATTTT.